The clone carrying this T cell receptor (beta chain) has a single count. What it binds is unknown. For the second PCR, which ran for roughly 6 to 12 cycles, a sample-barcoded 5' primer and a J-beta primer mix were used. A template-switch adaptor that had 12 random nucleotides put a tag on each cDNA molecule. TCRdb passed the 5' RACE reads through MiXCR, listing each CDR3 protein once. The table lists some 550,000 distinct CDR3 sequences, roughly 48% of them singletons, with 20% to 25% in the top ten. The record originates from a study of blood T cells in healthy people across ages. About the research overall: Capture via template switching afforded approximately one barcoded beta molecule per two T cells.

Per sample, extraction of total RNA gave at least 5.5 micrograms in every case. Study observations and caveats: Naive and antigen-experienced cells could not be conclusively compared, given unsorted PBMCs.

The source is a man older than 75 in good health. Sequencing used blood.

The DNA for the CDR3 is TGCAGTGCTTCGCCCACAGGGGTTCAGGAGACCCAGTACTTC. Its protein is CSASPTGVQETQYF. V usage is TRBV20-1 and J usage is TRBJ2-7, with TRBD1 matching over 7 bases. The J call could be wrong; TRBJ2-5 is a better fit for the DNA end. This CDR3 is 14 amino acids long. From germline, CDR1 is DFQATT and CDR2 SNEGSKA (reference sequence).